The 24 T cell receptor beta chains listed next were all sequenced from one sample in a study of T cell repertoires in aging, cancer and after chemotherapy (dated by TCRdb to between 2017 and 2020). Instead of sorted cells or RNA, genomic DNA extracted from peripheral blood served as the source for amplifying TCR beta rearrangements. The data were produced on an Illumina MiSeq. Using a mixed TRB-A/B primer pool, multiplex touch-down PCR amplified rearranged TRB sequences covering the V, D and J segments. TCRdb ran its own pipeline on the public reads, namely fastp trimming at Q25 and MiXCR clone calling, and kept in-frame beta chains. Rows with one shared CDR3 protein collapse into an entry with the most common genes and DNA. The sample yields approximately 13,000 distinct CDR3 sequences; 20% to 30% were counted once. The ten largest clones take up 2.5% to 3% of the sample. The specimen sequenced was blood. These receptors were obtained from a human donor in good health.

This clonotype was seen a few times. This chain uses TRBV11-2 with TRBJ2-7, with 7 bases aligning to TRBD2. V lost 3 bases to trimming and J lost 3 bases; unmatched junction nucleotides: 5. Germline V gene lookup returns CDR1 SGHAT and CDR2 FQNNGV. This CDR3 has 14 amino acids. This CDR3 is CASSFLADYYEQYF. CDR3 coding DNA: TGTGCCAGCAGCTTCCTAGCGGATTACTACGAGCAGTACTTC.

V gene TRBV4-1 combines with J gene TRBJ1-4; possible D gene TRBD1, 6 bases. V was clipped by 0 bases and J by 4 bases, with 12 bases between them. Germline values: CDR1 MGHRA, CDR2 YSYEKL. The CDR3 length is 16 residues. DNA for the CDR3: TGCGCCAGCAGCCAAGACAGGGGATCGGGTAATGAAAAACTGTTTTTT. This codes for CASSQDRGSGNEKLFF.

By share of the sample, this clonotype is medium-sized (0.01 to 0.1%). This sequence joins TRBV29-1 and TRBJ1-1; possibly TRBD1 for D (6 bases). Trimming left V 4 bases short and J 4 bases short, with 13 bases between. The CDR3 is 13 amino acids. Germline assignment: CDR1 SQVTM and CDR2 ANQGSEA. CDR3 DNA sequence: TGCAGCGTTGCCCGGGGGGCCCTCACTGAAGCTTTCTTT. As protein: CSVARGALTEAFF.

The chain links TRBV7-9 to TRBJ1-1; D is undetermined. CDR1 SEHNR and CDR2 FQNEAQ come from the germline V gene (reference sequence). V was clipped by 7 bases and J by 4 bases, with 7 bases between them. This CDR3 comprises 11 residues. The CDR3 here is CASTRTTEAFF. The CDR3 region has the DNA TGTGCCAGCACTCGAACCACTGAAGCTTTCTTT.

By share, this clonotype ranks as medium-sized. The chain has TRBV7-2 and TRBJ2-2; 9 bases line up with TRBD2. V lost 4 bases and J lost 6; bases outside the gene matches: 6. Germline V gene data show CDR1 as SGHTA and CDR2 as FQGNSA. CDR3 size: 15 residues. Here the CDR3 reads CASSSGTSIPGELFF. CDR3 sequence (DNA): TGTGCCAGCAGCTCCGGGACTAGCATTCCCGGGGAGCTGTTTTTT. Full variable domain (missing parts from reference TRBV7-2 and TRBJ2-2): GAGVSQSPSNKVTEKGKDVELRCDPISGHTALYWYRQSLGQGLEFLIYFQGNSAPDKSGLPSDRFSAERTGGSVSTLTIQRTQQEDSAVYLCASSSGTSIPGELFFGEGSRLTVL.

This clonotype was picked up a small number of times. The gene calls are TRBV6-1 and TRBJ1-1; 9 bases are a match to TRBD1. Germline CDR1 is MNHNS and CDR2 is SASEGT. V shed 4 bases and J 1 base; nucleotides not matched to a gene: 4. The CDR3 totals 15 residues. The CDR3 DNA follows: TGTGCCAGCAGTGGACCGGGACAGGGGAACACTGAAGCTTTCTTT. Protein: CASSGPGQGNTEAFF.

V and J are TRBV7-9 and TRBJ2-1; TRBD1 matches at 10 bases. The CDR3 sequence is 16 residues long. Germline lookup yields CDR1 SEHNR and CDR2 FQNEAQ (reference sequence). V dropped 5 bases and J dropped 3; count of bases not matched to a gene: 7. CDR3 protein: CASSPPGQGFYNEQFF. CDR3 sequence (DNA): TGTGCCAGCAGCCCTCCGGGACAGGGGTTCTACAATGAGCAGTTCTTC.

The rearrangement joins TRBV7-2 to TRBJ2-3, with 16 bases aligning to TRBD2. The CDR3 has 18 residues. Germline-derived CDR1 and CDR2 are SGHTA and FQGNSA. The V gene end was trimmed by 7 bases and the J gene end by 11 bases; junction bases not matched to a gene: 18. The CDR3 is CASILPRGTSGGALRQYF. The DNA for the CDR3 is TGTGCCAGCATCCTACCAAGGGGGACTAGCGGGGGGGCCCTAAGGCAGTATTTT.

Comments on this clonotype: A single base separates this from a much larger clone, so it may be a read error. V and J are TRBV6-5 and TRBJ2-7; D is ambiguous. The length of the CDR3 is 13 residues. Germline CDR1 is MNHEY and CDR2 is SVGAGI. V was cut by 2 bases and J by 7 bases, with 12 bases left in between. The CDR3 is CASSYRAGYEQYV. For the CDR3, the DNA is TGTGCCAGCAGTTACCGGGCAGGTTATGAGCAGTACGTC.

This chain uses TRBV7-2 with TRBJ1-1; TRBD1 matches at 8 bases. Germline V gene lookup returns CDR1 SGHTA and CDR2 FQGNSA. This CDR3 has 15 amino acids. V shed 1 base and J 2 bases; nucleotides not matched to a gene: 3. The chain's CDR3 is CASSLGTGINTEAFF. The CDR3 bases are TGTGCCAGCAGCTTAGGGACAGGGATAAACACTGAAGCTTTCTTT. The full variable domain, completed using reference TRBV7-2 and TRBJ1-1, is GAGVSQSPSNKVTEKGKDVELRCDPISGHTALYWYRQSLGQGLEFLIYFQGNSAPDKSGLPSDRFSAERTGGSVSTLTIQRTQQEDSAVYLCASSLGTGINTEAFFGQGTRLTVV.

The rearrangement joins TRBV6-2 or TRBV6-3 to TRBJ1-1; TRBD1 is a possible D gene (5 bases). Germline V gives CDR1 MNHEY, CDR2 SVGEGT. V was trimmed by 5 bases and J by 4 bases, leaving 14 bases between them. There are 14 residues in the CDR3. Here the CDR3 reads CASSPRLGVTEAFF. CDR3 nucleotide sequence: TGTGCCAGCAGTCCCCGTCTGGGGGTCACTGAAGCTTTCTTT.

The sample holds one count of this clonotype. This chain uses TRBV12-3 or TRBV12-4 with TRBJ2-1; no clear D gene. Between the trimmed V and J ends, which lost 2 bases and 7 bases, there was a span of 9 bases. This CDR3 is 13 amino acids long. The CDR3 loop is CASSLLVLNEQFF. CDR3 bases: TGTGCCAGCAGTTTACTGGTTCTGAATGAGCAGTTCTTC.

This chain connects TRBV20-1 to TRBJ2-3; tentative D call: TRBD2 (7 bases). The CDR3 spans 14 residues. V lost 1 base and J lost 2, with 10 bases in between. The germline CDR1 and CDR2 sequences are DFQATT and SNEGSKA (reference sequence). The CDR3 DNA sequence: TGCAGTGCTAGAGTTCGGGGGGCCACAGATACGCAGTATTTT. Protein sequence: CSARVRGATDTQYF.

This clonotype has more than one count but fewer than ten. The V call is TRBV24-1, the J call TRBJ2-2; perhaps TRBD1 as D (5 bases). The CDR3 has 13 amino acids. V lost 7 bases, J lost 5 bases, and 10 bases lay in between. Per germline, CDR1 KGHDR and CDR2 SFDVKD. In DNA form, the CDR3 reads TGTGCCACCAGAGGGGTAGGGACCGGGGAGCTGTTTTTT. Amino acid sequence: CATRGVGTGELFF.

The sample holds a few counts of this clonotype. This chain links TRBV20-1 with TRBJ2-2; a weak D match, TRBD1 (5 bases). Germline CDR1 DFQATT, CDR2 SNEGSKA (reference sequence). CDR3 size: 16 residues. Trimming took 0 bases from V and 1 from J, leaving 12 bases between them. The CDR3 DNA reads TGCAGTGCTAGAGATGGCCCAGGGATGAACACCGGGGAGCTGTTTTTT. It yields the protein CSARDGPGMNTGELFF.

The V and J genes are TRBV6-5 and TRBJ2-3; D not certain. CDR1 MNHEY and CDR2 SVGAGI come from the germline V gene. The germline V and J ends were trimmed by 9 bases and 0 bases, with 13 bases remaining between them. The CDR3 has 14 residues. The CDR3 here is CASKRDTSTDTQYF. CDR3 in DNA: TGTGCCAGTAAAAGGGATACTAGCACAGATACGCAGTATTTT.

By share, this clonotype counts as medium-sized. The J gene is TRBJ1-1, the V gene TRBV7-2; 7 positions match TRBD1. Germline trimming cut 7 bases from V and 5 bases from J; bases unmatched to any gene: 10. Per the germline V gene, CDR1 is SGHTA and CDR2 is FQGNSA. The CDR3 has 14 amino acids. The CDR3 region has the DNA TGTGCCAGCACCACAGGGGTGGTTGGTACTGAAGCTTTCTTT. It encodes CASTTGVVGTEAFF.

This chain links TRBV5-6 with TRBJ1-1; a possible D gene is TRBD1 (5 bases). V lost 0 bases, J lost 5 bases, and 11 bases lay in between. CDR1 and CDR2 (germline): SGHDT, YYEEEE. There are 14 residues in the CDR3. In DNA form, the CDR3 reads TGTGCCAGCAGCTTGGGTGGGGACTATACTGAAGCTTTCTTT. Protein sequence: CASSLGGDYTEAFF.

The chain couples TRBV11-2 to TRBJ1-5; maybe TRBD1 (6 bases). The CDR3 covers 14 residues. CDR1 and CDR2 from the germline V gene are SGHAT and FQNNGV. V lost 7 bases and J 8 bases, leaving 18 bases between the germline ends. The CDR3 loop is CASTREWGAKPQHF. CDR3 sequence (DNA): TGTGCCAGCACCCGGGAATGGGGGGCCAAGCCCCAGCATTTT. Full variable domain (missing parts from reference TRBV11-2 and TRBJ1-5): EAGVAQSPRYKIIEKRQSVAFWCNPISGHATLYWYQQILGQGPKLLIQFQNNGVVDDSQLPKDRFSAERLKGVDSTLKIQPAKLEDSAVYLCASTREWGAKPQHFGDGTRLSIL.

This clonotype is labeled medium-sized. CDR3 in DNA: TGTGCCAGCAGCTTGGAGCTCTACGAGCAGTACTTC. As protein: CASSLELYEQYF. The rearrangement uses TRBV7-2 and TRBJ2-7; no firm D call. V lost 3 bases to trimming and J lost 3 bases, with 6 bases between them. CDR1 and CDR2 from the germline V gene are SGHTA and FQGNSA. This CDR3 region has 12 residues.

By sample share, this clonotype is medium-sized (0.01 to 0.1%). The J gene is TRBJ2-1, the V gene TRBV29-1, with D tentatively TRBD1 or TRBD2 (5 bases each). Trimming removed 3 bases from V and 6 bases from J, with 21 bases in between. This CDR3 is built from 16 residues. Per germline, CDR1 SQVTM and CDR2 ANQGSEA. The CDR3 loop is CSVDGVVGVGGNEQFF. DNA for the CDR3: TGCAGCGTTGATGGGGTCGTAGGGGTTGGGGGCAATGAGCAGTTCTTC.

The chain joins TRBV5-5 to TRBJ2-3; a possible D gene is TRBD2 (6 bases). Per the germline V gene, CDR1 is SGHKS and CDR2 is YYEKEE (reference sequence). V was cut by 4 bases and J by 1 base, with 16 bases left in between. CDR3 size: 16 residues. CDR3 nucleotide sequence: TGTGCCAGCAGCCGGGACTTTCGAGGGGGCACAGATACGCAGTATTTT. Protein product: CASSRDFRGGTDTQYF.

This clonotype counts as medium-sized (0.01 to 0.1%). The rearrangement joins TRBV19 to TRBJ2-7; 12 positions match TRBD1. From germline, CDR1 is LNHDA and CDR2 SQIVND (reference sequence). The CDR3 extends over 15 amino acids. V lost 5 bases, J lost 4 bases, and 6 bases stayed unmatched. Here the CDR3 reads CASSGGTGGDYEQYF. CDR3 DNA: TGTGCCAGTAGTGGGGGGACAGGGGGCGATTACGAGCAGTACTTC.

The chain couples TRBV20-1 to TRBJ2-3; 7 nucleotides line up with TRBD2. The CDR3 contains 14 residues. Germline loops: CDR1 DFQATT, CDR2 SNEGSKA (reference sequence). V shed 4 bases and J 3 bases; nucleotides not matched to a gene: 7. CDR3 amino acids: CSAKEAGRTDTQYF. The CDR3, as DNA: TGCAGTGCTAAGGAAGCCGGGAGGACAGATACGCAGTATTTT.